This T cell receptor beta chain was identified in a study of shared clonotypes between healthy human individuals. The wider study: CD4 naive and CD4 memory each took three plates per donor, while CD8 naive took two and CD8 memory one.

Whole-study findings and limits: Rarefaction analysis demonstrated incomplete sorted-subset sequencing notwithstanding large depth. Tissue TCR repertoires likely differ from these blood-only repertoires.

This table comes from immunoSEQ multiplex PCR, and its TCRdb copy is limited to in-frame clones, with some not included. The sample shows roughly 1,800,000 clones, about 95% of them seen only once. As defined, naive CD8 cells were CD45RO-negative and positively selected for CCR7, with terminally differentiated effector memory CD45RA+ cells excluded. CDR3 length equals 15 residues. Trimming shortened V by 3 bases and J by 2 bases, and 14 bases separated the two germline ends. CDR1 is MGHRA, CDR2 YSYEKL, per germline. Turning to this clone: The antigen remains undetermined. In the same sample, other DNA sequences code for this CDR3.

The TCR was taken from a man between 18 and 29 years old in good health. The chain links TRBV4-1 to TRBJ2-7; D is perhaps TRBD2 (6 bases). Sample: naive CD8+ T cells sorted from blood. This CDR3 reads CASSQASGPTYEQYF. CDR3 coding DNA: TGCGCCAGCAGCCAGGCGAGCGGGCCCACCTACGAGCAGTACTTC.